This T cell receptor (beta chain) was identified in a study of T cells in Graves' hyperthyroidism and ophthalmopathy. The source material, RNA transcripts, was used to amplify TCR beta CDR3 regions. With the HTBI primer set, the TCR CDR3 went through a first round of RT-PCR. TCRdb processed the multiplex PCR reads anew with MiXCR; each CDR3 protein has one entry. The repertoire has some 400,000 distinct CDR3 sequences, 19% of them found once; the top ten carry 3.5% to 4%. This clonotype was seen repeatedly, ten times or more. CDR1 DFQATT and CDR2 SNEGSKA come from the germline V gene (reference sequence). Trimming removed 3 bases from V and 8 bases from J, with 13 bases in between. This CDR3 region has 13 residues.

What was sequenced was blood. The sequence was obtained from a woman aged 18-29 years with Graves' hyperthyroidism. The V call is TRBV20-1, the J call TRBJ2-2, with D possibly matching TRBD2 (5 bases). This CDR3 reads CSAREVIRGELFF. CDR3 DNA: TGCAGTGCTAGGGAGGTTATCCGAGGGGAGCTGTTTTTT.